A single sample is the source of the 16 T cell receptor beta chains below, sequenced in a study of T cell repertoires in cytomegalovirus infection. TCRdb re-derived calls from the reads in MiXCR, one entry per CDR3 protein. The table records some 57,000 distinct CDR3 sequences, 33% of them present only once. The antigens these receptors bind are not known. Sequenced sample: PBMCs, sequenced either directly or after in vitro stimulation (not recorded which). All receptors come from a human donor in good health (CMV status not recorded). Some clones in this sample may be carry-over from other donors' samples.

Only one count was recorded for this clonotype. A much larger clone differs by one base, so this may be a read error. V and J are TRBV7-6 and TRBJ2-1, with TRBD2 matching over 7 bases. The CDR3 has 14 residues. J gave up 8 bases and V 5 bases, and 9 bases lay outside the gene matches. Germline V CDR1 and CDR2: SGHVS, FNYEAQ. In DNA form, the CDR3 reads TGTGCCAGCAGCCCACCAGCGGGGATTCATGAGCAGTTCTTC. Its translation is CASSPPAGIHEQFF.

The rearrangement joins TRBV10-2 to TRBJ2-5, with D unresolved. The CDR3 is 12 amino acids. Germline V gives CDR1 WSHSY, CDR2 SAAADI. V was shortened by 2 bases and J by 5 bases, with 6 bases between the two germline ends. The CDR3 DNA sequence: TGCGCCAGCAGTGAGGGGTATGAGACCCAGTACTTC. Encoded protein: CASSEGYETQYF.

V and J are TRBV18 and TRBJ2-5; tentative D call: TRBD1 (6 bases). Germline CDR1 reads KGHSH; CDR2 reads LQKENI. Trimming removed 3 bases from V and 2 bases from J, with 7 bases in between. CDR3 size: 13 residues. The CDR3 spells CASSPQGQETQYF. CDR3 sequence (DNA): TGTGCCAGCTCACCCCAGGGGCAAGAGACCCAGTACTTC.

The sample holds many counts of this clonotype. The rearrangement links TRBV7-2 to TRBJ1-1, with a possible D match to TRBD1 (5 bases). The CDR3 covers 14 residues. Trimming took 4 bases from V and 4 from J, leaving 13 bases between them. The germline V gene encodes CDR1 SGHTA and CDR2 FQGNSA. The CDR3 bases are TGTGCCAGCAGCTCCCGGGTCGGGGGCACTGAAGCTTTCTTT. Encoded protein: CASSSRVGGTEAFF.

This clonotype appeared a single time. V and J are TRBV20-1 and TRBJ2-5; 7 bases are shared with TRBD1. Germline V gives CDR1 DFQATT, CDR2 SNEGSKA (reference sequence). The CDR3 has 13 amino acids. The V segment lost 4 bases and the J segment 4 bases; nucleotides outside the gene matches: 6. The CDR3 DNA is TGCAGTGCTATGGACAGGTTGATAGAGACCCAGTACTTC. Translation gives CSAMDRLIETQYF.

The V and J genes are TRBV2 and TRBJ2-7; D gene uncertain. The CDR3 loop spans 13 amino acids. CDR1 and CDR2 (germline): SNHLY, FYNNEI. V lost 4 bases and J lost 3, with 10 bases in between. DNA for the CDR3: TGTGCCAGCAGTGGTGACACCTTCTACGAGCAGTACTTC. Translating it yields CASSGDTFYEQYF.

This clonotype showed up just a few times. CDR3: CASRPPPRQAGVRRETQYF. The CDR3 DNA is TGTGCCAGCAGACCTCCCCCCCGGCAGGCGGGAGTGAGGAGAGAGACCCAGTACTTC. The chain recombines TRBV7-9 with TRBJ2-5; 7 bases map to TRBD2. V trimming: 6 bases; J trimming: 4 bases; junction bases outside the gene matches: 23. The germline CDR1 and CDR2 sequences are SEHNR and FQNEAQ (reference sequence). The CDR3 contains 19 residues.

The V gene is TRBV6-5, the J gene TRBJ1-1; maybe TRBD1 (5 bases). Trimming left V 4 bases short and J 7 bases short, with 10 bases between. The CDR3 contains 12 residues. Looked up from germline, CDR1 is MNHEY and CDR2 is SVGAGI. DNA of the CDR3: TGTGCCAGCAGTTCGGGGGGGGGTGAAGCTTTCTTT. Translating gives CASSSGGGEAFF.

This CDR3 is CASGGRAGLSGAIYF. The CDR3 DNA follows: TGTGCCAGCGGAGGTCGGGCAGGACTATCCGGGGCCATATATTTT. This rearrangement joins TRBV12-3 or TRBV12-4 to TRBJ1-3; D gene unclear. This CDR3 is 15 amino acids long. Trimming left V 8 bases short and J 11 bases short, with 25 bases between.

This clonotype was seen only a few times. For the CDR3, the DNA is TGTGCCAGCAGTCCGCCCGGACTAGCGGGAGGTGCGGGAGAGACCCAGTACTTC. As protein: CASSPPGLAGGAGETQYF. The chain recombines TRBV28 with TRBJ2-5, with 14 bases identical to TRBD2. The J segment lost 4 bases and the V segment lost 5 bases, leaving 12 bases of the junction unmatched. Looked up from germline, CDR1 is MDHEN and CDR2 is SYDVKM. This CDR3 spans 18 amino acids.

This CDR3 reads CASSVDQGFEKLFF. In DNA, the CDR3 is TGTGCCAGCAGCGTAGACCAGGGGTTTGAAAAACTGTTTTTT. This chain connects TRBV9 to TRBJ1-4, with D tentatively TRBD1 (6 bases). Looked up from germline, CDR1 is SGDLS and CDR2 is YYNGEE. The ends were cut back, 0 bases at V and 7 bases at J, with 10 bases in the middle. This CDR3 has 14 residues. Full variable domain (rest looked up from reference TRBV9 and TRBJ1-4): DSGVTQTPKHLITATGQRVTLRCSPRSGDLSVYWYQQSLDQGLQFLIQYYNGEERAKGNILERFSAQQFPDLHSELNLSSLELGDSALYFCASSVDQGFEKLFFGSGTQLSVL.

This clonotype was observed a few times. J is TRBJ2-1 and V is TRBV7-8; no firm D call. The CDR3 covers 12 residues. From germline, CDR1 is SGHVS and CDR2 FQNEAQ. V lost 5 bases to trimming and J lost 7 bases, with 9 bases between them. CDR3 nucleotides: TGTGCCAGCAGCCTTGACTGGAATGAGCAGTTCTTC. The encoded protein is CASSLDWNEQFF.

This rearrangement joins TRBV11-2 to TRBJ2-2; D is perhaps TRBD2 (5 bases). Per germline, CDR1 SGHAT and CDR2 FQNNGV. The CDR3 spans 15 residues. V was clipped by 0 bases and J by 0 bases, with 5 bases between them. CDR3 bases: TGTGCCAGCAGCTTAGACGGGGCGAACACCGGGGAGCTGTTTTTT. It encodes CASSLDGANTGELFF.

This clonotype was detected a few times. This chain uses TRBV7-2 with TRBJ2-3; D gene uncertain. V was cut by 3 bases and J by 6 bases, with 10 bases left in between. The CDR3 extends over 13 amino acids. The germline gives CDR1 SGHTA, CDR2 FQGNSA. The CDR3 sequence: CASSFGPVDTQYF. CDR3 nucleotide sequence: TGTGCCAGCAGCTTCGGCCCTGTCGATACGCAGTATTTT.

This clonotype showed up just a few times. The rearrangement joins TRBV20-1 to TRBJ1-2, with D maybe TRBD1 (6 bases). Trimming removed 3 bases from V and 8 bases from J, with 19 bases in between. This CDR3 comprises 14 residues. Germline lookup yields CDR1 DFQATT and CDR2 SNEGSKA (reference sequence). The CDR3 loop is CSASVWGPLGGYTF. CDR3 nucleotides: TGCAGTGCTAGTGTTTGGGGGCCATTGGGAGGCTACACCTTC.

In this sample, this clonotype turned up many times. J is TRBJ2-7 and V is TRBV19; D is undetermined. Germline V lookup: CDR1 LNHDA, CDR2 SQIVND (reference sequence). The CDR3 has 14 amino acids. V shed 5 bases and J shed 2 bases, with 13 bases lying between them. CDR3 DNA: TGTGCCAGTAGTTTCGAAGCTTCCGCCTACGAGCAGTACTTC. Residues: CASSFEASAYEQYF.